This T cell receptor (beta chain) appears in the sequencing data of a study of identical twins. TCRdb re-analysed the 5' RACE reads in MiXCR, keeping a single row per CDR3 protein. Altogether some 730,000 distinct CDR3 sequences are present, around a sixth being singletons, with the ten largest covering around 13%. The CDR3 spans 15 residues. V shed 5 bases, J shed 2 bases, and the junction held 5 bases outside the gene matches. From germline, CDR1 is DFQATT and CDR2 SNEGSKA (reference sequence). This clonotype was seen a handful of times. A further study also used this sample, focusing on T cells expressing NK-cell markers. As that study records: As a fraction of CD8+ T cells, dominant NKG2C+ clonotypes reached roughly 1.0-7.5% in six donors.

This chain links TRBV20-1 with TRBJ2-3; TRBD2 agrees at 12 bases. This receptor was taken from a woman under 30 in good health. Sequencing was carried out using PBMCs. The CDR3 DNA follows: TGCAGTGCTTCACTAGCGGGAGGCCCCACAGATACGCAGTATTTT. The encoded protein is CSASLAGGPTDTQYF.